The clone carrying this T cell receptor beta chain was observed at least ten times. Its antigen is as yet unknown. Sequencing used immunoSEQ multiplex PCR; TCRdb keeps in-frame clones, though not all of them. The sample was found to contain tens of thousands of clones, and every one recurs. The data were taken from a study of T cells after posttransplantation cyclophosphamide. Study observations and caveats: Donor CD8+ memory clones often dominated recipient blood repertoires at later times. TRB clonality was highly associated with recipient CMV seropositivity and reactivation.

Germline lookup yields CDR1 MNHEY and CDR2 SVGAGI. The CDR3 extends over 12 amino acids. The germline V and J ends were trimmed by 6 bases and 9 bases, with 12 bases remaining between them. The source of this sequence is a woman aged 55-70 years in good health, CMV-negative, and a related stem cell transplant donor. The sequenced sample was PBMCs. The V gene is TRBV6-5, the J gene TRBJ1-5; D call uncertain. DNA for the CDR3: TGTGCCAGCAGCCAAAGGCTAGGGCCCCAGCATTTT. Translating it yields CASSQRLGPQHF.